This record looks at one T cell receptor (beta chain) sequence and its context. Its antigen is unknown. The data belong to a study of T cell responses to AZD1222 COVID-19 vaccine. General study points: Among those given AZD1222, only 6 or 7 were seropositive at baseline.

This table comes from immunoSEQ multiplex PCR, and its TCRdb copy is limited to in-frame clones, with some not included. The sample comprises over 90,000 clones, about four fifths of which are singletons, and 15% to 20% rests with the top ten. CDR3 length equals 14 residues. Germline V gives CDR1 SQVTM, CDR2 ANQGSEA. The V gene lost 7 bases and the J gene lost 7 bases, with 22 bases spanning the gap. The sequenced sample was peripheral blood, obtained on day 0 of AZD1222 vaccination. The source is an adult in good health. The rearrangement links TRBV29-1 to TRBJ2-5; possibly TRBD2 for D (5 bases). The chain's CDR3 is CSADLMAVRGTQYF. The CDR3 nucleotides read TGCAGCGCCGACCTGATGGCAGTCCGGGGGACCCAGTACTTC.